This T cell receptor (beta chain) is from a study of blood T cells in healthy people across ages. Points on this clonotype: The antigen is not known.

The second PCR ran about 6 to 12 cycles with a sample-barcoded 5' primer and J-beta primers. MiXCR, applied by TCRdb to the 5' RACE reads, yields one record per CDR3 protein. This repertoire shows hundreds of thousands of distinct CDR3 sequences, under 65% found once; its top ten account for about two fifths. Germline V gene data show CDR1 as MNHEY and CDR2 as SVGEGT. Between the trimmed V and J ends, which lost 4 bases and 4 bases, there was a span of 9 bases. This CDR3 spans 13 amino acids. Study findings and constraints: When set beside aged donors, long-lived donors presented more naive CD4+ cells and higher diversity. The CMV status of each donor remained undetermined, and this could have confounded shifts in expanded clonotypes.

The sample, 7.5 to 10 milliliters of peripheral blood, was drawn from each donor. Sequences were obtained from blood. The chain couples TRBV6-2 or TRBV6-3 to TRBJ2-3; D tentatively fits TRBD1 or TRBD2 (5 bases each). This clonotype was obtained from a man aged 55 to 70 in good health. The CDR3 nucleotides are TGTGCCAGCAGTTCCGGGGCTCCAGATACGCAGTATTTT. Protein product: CASSSGAPDTQYF.